This T cell receptor (beta chain) was recovered during a study of blood T cell repertoires in COVID-19. This clone was picked up a small number of times. The repertoire was sequenced with immunoSEQ multiplex PCR; TCRdb's copy has only in-frame clones and lacks some. The sample shows some 320,000 clones, 85% of them seen only once. V was clipped by 5 bases and J by 7 bases; unmatched bases: 8. The length of the CDR3 is 14 residues. Germline V gives CDR1 SGHNT, CDR2 YYREEE (reference sequence). The sequenced sample was peripheral blood. This clonotype was sampled from a human donor in a cohort sampled during active COVID-19. V is TRBV5-4 and J is TRBJ2-1; 8 bases agree with TRBD1. The DNA for the CDR3 is TGTGCCAGCAGAGACAGGGGTTCGGGTAATGAGCAGTTCTTC. Translating it yields CASRDRGSGNEQFF.